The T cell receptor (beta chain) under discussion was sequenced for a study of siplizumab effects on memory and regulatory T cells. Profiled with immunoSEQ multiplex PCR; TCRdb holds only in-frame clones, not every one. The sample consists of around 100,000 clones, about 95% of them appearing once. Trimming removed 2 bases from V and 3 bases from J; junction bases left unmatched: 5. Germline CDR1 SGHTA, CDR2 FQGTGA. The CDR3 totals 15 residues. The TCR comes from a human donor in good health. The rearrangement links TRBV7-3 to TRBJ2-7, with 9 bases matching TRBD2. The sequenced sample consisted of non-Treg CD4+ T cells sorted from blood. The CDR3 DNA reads TGTGCCAGCAGCTTAGCGGGAGGGCCAGGCTACGAGCAGTACTTC. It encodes CASSLAGGPGYEQYF.